This T cell receptor beta chain was retrieved from a study of blood T cell repertoires in COVID-19. Germline V lookup: CDR1 KGHSH, CDR2 LQKENI. With V trimmed by 6 bases and J by 2 bases, 8 bases remained unmatched. The CDR3 consists of 17 residues. Data came from immunoSEQ multiplex PCR; TCRdb stores just in-frame clones and leaves some out. The table shows about 160,000 clones, with around 82% occurring only once. The sequence came from a woman aged 40 to 49 with COVID-19, enrolled during active disease. The sample comprised peripheral blood. The chain couples TRBV18 to TRBJ2-3; 13 bases map to TRBD2. Here the CDR3 DNA reads TGTGCCAGCTCCGTGCGCGGGACTAGCGGGACCACAGATACGCAGTATTTT. It encodes CASSVRGTSGTTDTQYF.